This T cell receptor beta chain was observed in a study of T cell changes during pregnancy in multiple sclerosis. The table came from immunoSEQ multiplex PCR; TCRdb's copy has only in-frame clones and leaves some out. The sample includes around 32,000 clones, roughly nine tenths of them seen just once. Germline CDR1 MDHEN, CDR2 SYDVKM. The CDR3 contains 16 residues. Trimming removed 5 bases at V and 1 base at J, with 17 bases between. The receptor was isolated from a female donor with multiple sclerosis, enrolled in a pregnancy study. The rearrangement uses TRBV28 and TRBJ2-5, with D tentatively TRBD1 (6 bases). Sequenced here: CD8+ T cells from peripheral blood mononuclear cells, sampled in the third trimester of pregnancy. The CDR3 loop reads CASSPTPRTAQETQYF. The CDR3 nucleotides are TGTGCCAGCAGTCCGACCCCCAGGACAGCCCAAGAGACCCAGTACTTC.